These 26 T cell receptor beta chains share one sample of origin, sequenced in a study of somatic mutations in cytotoxic T cells in rheumatoid arthritis. The data were produced by immunoSEQ multiplex PCR, yet TCRdb's version contains in-frame clones alone and is incomplete. The data hold more than 12,000 clones, with about 90% observed a single time. What was sequenced was CD4+ T cells sorted from blood. The receptors here all came from a man between 65 and 85 years old with rheumatoid arthritis.

The chain has TRBV5-1 and TRBJ1-1, with 8 bases fitting TRBD1. The CDR3 covers 14 residues. V lost 0 bases and J lost 11; bases outside the gene matches: 9. The germline CDR1 and CDR2 sequences are SGHRS and YFSETQ. The CDR3 sequence is CASSLGGQVLRAFF. DNA of the CDR3: TGCGCCAGCAGCTTGGGGGGACAGGTTTTGAGGGCTTTCTTT.

As regards this clone: One junction end disagrees with the germline gene, perhaps due to a read error. The gene calls are TRBV6-5 and TRBJ2-7; 7 nucleotides align to TRBD1. This CDR3 region has 13 residues. CDR1 is MNHEY and CDR2 is SVGAGI in the germline V gene. The CDR3 loop reads CASSQPPTGKWDF. CDR3 coding DNA: TGTGCCAGCAGTCAACCGCCGACAGGGAAGTGGGACTTC.

V and J are TRBV18 and TRBJ1-1; no clear D gene. Germline loops: CDR1 KGHSH, CDR2 LQKENI. The CDR3 runs 13 residues. The ends were cut back, 3 bases at V and 1 base at J, with 6 bases in the middle. CDR3 nucleotide sequence: TGTGCCAGCTCACCGAGAGAGAACACTGAAGCTTTCTTT. Its protein is CASSPRENTEAFF.

The chain links TRBV7-9 to TRBJ2-7; TRBD1 matches 7 bases. Trimming removed 5 bases from V and 1 base from J; junction bases left unmatched: 5. The CDR3 consists of 14 residues. The germline CDR1 and CDR2 sequences are SEHNR and FQNEAQ (reference sequence). In DNA form, the CDR3 reads TGTGCCAGCAGCATAACGACAGGGTCCTACGAGCAGTACTTC. Translated, it gives CASSITTGSYEQYF.

The gene calls are TRBV5-3 and TRBJ2-7, with a possible D match to TRBD1 (7 bases). TRBV5-3 is reported as an ORF; its role is uncertain. V lost 5 bases and J lost 4, with 25 bases in between. The CDR3 has 17 residues. The CDR3 DNA reads TGTGCCAGAAGTCATGCCACGGACAGGCCGGCGGGATACGAGCAGTACTTC. It specifies CARSHATDRPAGYEQYF.

This chain links TRBV2 with TRBJ2-7; D is perhaps TRBD2 (5 bases). The germline V gene has CDR1 SNHLY and CDR2 FYNNEI. With 5 bases removed from V and 0 bases from J, the gap between germline ends came to 17 bases. The CDR3 is 16 amino acids. The CDR3 DNA reads as TGTGCCAGCAGTCTCCCCGGGAAAGGGAGCTCCTACGAGCAGTACTTC. Protein: CASSLPGKGSSYEQYF.

This clone has just one count. The chain has TRBV9 and TRBJ2-3; 10 bases line up with TRBD2. V was clipped by 2 bases and J by 0 bases; unmatched bases: 3. Germline lookup yields CDR1 SGDLS and CDR2 YYNGEE. This CDR3 has 16 residues. CDR3 in amino acids: CASSVLAGASTDTQYF. The CDR3 DNA sequence: TGTGCCAGCAGCGTTCTAGCGGGGGCTAGCACAGATACGCAGTATTTT.

The V call is TRBV7-9, the J call TRBJ2-1; 13 positions match TRBD2. The germline gives CDR1 SEHNR, CDR2 FQNEAQ (reference sequence). The CDR3 is 17 residues long. The V and J ends lost 6 bases and 0 bases, in that order; junction bases with no gene match: 5. CDR3 sequence: CASSGRTSGSSYNEQFF. The CDR3 DNA reads as TGTGCCAGCAGTGGGAGGACTAGCGGGAGCTCCTACAATGAGCAGTTCTTC.

The V gene is TRBV19, the J gene TRBJ2-1; 7 bases align to TRBD1. The length of the CDR3 is 14 residues. With V trimmed by 3 bases and J by 9 bases, 8 bases remained unmatched. Germline CDR1 LNHDA, CDR2 SQIVND (reference sequence). The CDR3 nucleotides read TGTGCCAGTAGTATCGAAGGGGGCGGTGGTGAGCAGTTCTTC. It encodes CASSIEGGGGEQFF.

The chain uses TRBV9 and TRBJ2-4; a weak D match, TRBD2 (5 bases). Trimming took 0 bases from V and 9 from J, leaving 13 bases between them. The CDR3 has 14 amino acids. Germline loops: CDR1 SGDLS, CDR2 YYNGEE. CDR3 DNA: TGTGCCAGCAGCGTAGACAGCAGCGAGGGCATTCAGTACTTC. This codes for CASSVDSSEGIQYF.

The chain couples TRBV7-9 to TRBJ2-2; D perhaps matches TRBD1 (5 bases). The CDR3 covers 15 residues. CDR1 and CDR2 from the germline V gene are SEHNR and FQNEAQ (reference sequence). Trimming shortened V by 3 bases and J by 5 bases, and 13 bases separated the two germline ends. The CDR3 DNA is TGTGCCAGCAGCTTGCGGCAGGGTGGGACCGGGGAGCTGTTTTTT. This translates into CASSLRQGGTGELFF.

The chain uses TRBV7-2 and TRBJ1-2, with a tentative D call TRBD1 (6 bases). The ends were cut back, 5 bases at V and 5 bases at J, with 18 bases in the middle. The CDR3 covers 15 residues. Germline CDR1 and CDR2: SGHTA and FQGNSA. The CDR3 DNA follows: TGTGCCAGCAGCACGCCGGACAGCGTTGGGTATGGCTACACCTTC. This codes for CASSTPDSVGYGYTF.

This rearrangement joins TRBV9 to TRBJ2-1, with 7 bases fitting TRBD2. Trimming at V came to 3 bases and at J to 0 bases, leaving 9 bases not matched to a gene. The CDR3 is 17 amino acids. The germline CDR1 and CDR2 sequences are SGDLS and YYNGEE. In DNA form, the CDR3 reads TGTGCCAGCAGCGAGACAGCGGGGAAAAGCTCCTACAATGAGCAGTTCTTC. It specifies CASSETAGKSSYNEQFF.

The chain links TRBV5-1 to TRBJ2-1, with 11 bases matching TRBD2. Germline trimming cut 0 bases from V and 0 bases from J; bases unmatched to any gene: 8. The CDR3 is 19 residues long. Germline V gene data show CDR1 as SGHRS and CDR2 as YFSETQ. The CDR3 DNA reads as TGCGCCAGCAGCTTGGCCGGGACTAGCGGAACGAGCTCCTACAATGAGCAGTTCTTC. It is translated as CASSLAGTSGTSSYNEQFF.

The genes are TRBV9 and TRBJ1-4; weak D call: TRBD1 (6 bases). The CDR3 runs 15 residues. CDR1 and CDR2 (germline): SGDLS, YYNGEE. V gave up 4 bases and J gave up 3 bases, with 13 bases separating them. The CDR3 spells CASSTTGSSNEKLFF. CDR3 sequence (DNA): TGTGCCAGCAGCACCACAGGGAGTTCTAATGAAAAACTGTTTTTT. The whole variable domain, filled in from reference TRBV9 and TRBJ1-4, reads DSGVTQTPKHLITATGQRVTLRCSPRSGDLSVYWYQQSLDQGLQFLIQYYNGEERAKGNILERFSAQQFPDLHSELNLSSLELGDSALYFCASSTTGSSNEKLFFGSGTQLSVL.

The chain employs TRBV28 and TRBJ1-1; no reliable D call. The CDR3 loop spans 13 amino acids. CDR1 MDHEN and CDR2 SYDVKM come from the germline V gene. V was cut by 3 bases and J by 4 bases, with 9 bases left in between. The CDR3 region has the DNA TGTGCCAGCAGTTTTGTTGGGAGCACTGAAGCTTTCTTT. Translated: CASSFVGSTEAFF.

The chain has TRBV5-1 and TRBJ2-1; 8 nucleotides align to TRBD2. Looked up from germline, CDR1 is SGHRS and CDR2 is YFSETQ. This CDR3 has 13 amino acids. Germline trimming cut 4 bases from V and 9 bases from J; bases unmatched to any gene: 6. Here the CDR3 reads CASSHGLAVEQFF. CDR3 DNA sequence: TGCGCCAGCAGCCACGGACTAGCCGTTGAGCAGTTCTTC.

The chain combines TRBV5-4 with TRBJ1-1; perhaps TRBD1 as D (5 bases). The germline V and J ends were trimmed by 1 base and 6 bases, with 16 bases remaining between them. CDR3 size: 15 residues. From germline, CDR1 is SGHNT and CDR2 YYREEE (reference sequence). The CDR3 region is CASSLTGRVLSEAFF. CDR3 sequence (DNA): TGTGCCAGCAGCTTGACCGGCAGGGTGCTTTCTGAAGCTTTCTTT.

This sequence joins TRBV5-1 and TRBJ2-5; 8 bases agree with TRBD1. The V gene end was trimmed by 0 bases and the J gene end by 4 bases; junction bases not matched to a gene: 5. The CDR3 is 15 residues long. Germline V gene lookup returns CDR1 SGHRS and CDR2 YFSETQ. CDR3 sequence reads: CASSLDGTGIETQYF. The CDR3 DNA sequence: TGCGCCAGCAGCTTGGACGGGACAGGAATAGAGACCCAGTACTTC.

The chain uses TRBV19 and TRBJ2-3; the D gene is possibly TRBD2 (7 bases). Trimming shortened V by 3 bases and J by 3 bases, and 13 bases separated the two germline ends. The CDR3 loop spans 15 amino acids. Germline assignment: CDR1 LNHDA and CDR2 SQIVND (reference sequence). CDR3 amino acids: CASSIGGAQTDTQYF. The CDR3 nucleotides are TGTGCCAGTAGTATTGGGGGGGCGCAGACAGATACGCAGTATTTT.

The V call is TRBV30, the J call TRBJ1-2; D is unclear. Trimming stripped 5 bases from V and 3 bases from J, with 19 bases between. The germline V gene encodes CDR1 GTSNPN and CDR2 SVGIG (reference sequence). This CDR3 comprises 15 residues. DNA of the CDR3: TGTGCCTGGTCTGGACCCGCGGGGAGGGACTATGGCTACACCTTC. Translating it yields CAWSGPAGRDYGYTF.

The chain is built from TRBV5-5 and TRBJ2-7, with TRBD1 as a possible D gene (5 bases). Germline loops: CDR1 SGHKS, CDR2 YYEKEE (reference sequence). Trimming took off 8 bases at V and 0 bases at J, with 12 bases between the two ends. The CDR3 loop spans 13 amino acids. CDR3 residues: CASNVGLSYEQYF. Here the CDR3 DNA reads TGTGCCAGTAACGTGGGGCTCTCCTACGAGCAGTACTTC.

The chain is built from TRBV28 and TRBJ2-1; 10 nucleotides match TRBD2. Losses at the gene ends were 6 bases for V and 7 bases for J; bases not matched to a gene: 15. The CDR3 spans 17 residues. Germline V gene lookup returns CDR1 MDHEN and CDR2 SYDVKM. The CDR3 is CASRRDGSGRARNEQFF. In DNA form, the CDR3 reads TGTGCCAGCAGACGGGATGGGAGCGGGAGGGCCCGAAATGAGCAGTTCTTC.

The rearrangement joins TRBV27 to TRBJ2-3; 8 bases align to TRBD2. The V segment lost 5 bases and the J segment 5 bases; nucleotides outside the gene matches: 6. The CDR3 is made up of 14 amino acids. CDR1 MNHEY and CDR2 SMNVEV come from the germline V gene (reference sequence). The CDR3 spells CASSPITSGDTQYF. CDR3 DNA sequence: TGTGCCAGCAGTCCTATTACTAGCGGAGATACGCAGTATTTT.

This clone appeared once. The chain uses TRBV18 and TRBJ2-7, with 9 nucleotides matching TRBD1. Germline V CDR1 and CDR2: KGHSH, LQKENI. The CDR3 runs 15 residues. With 5 bases clipped from V and 2 bases from J, the junction kept 7 bases outside the gene matches. The CDR3 protein is CASSSGQGIPYEQYF. The DNA of the CDR3 is TGTGCCAGCTCATCGGGACAGGGAATCCCCTACGAGCAGTACTTC.

This chain connects TRBV11-2 to TRBJ2-7; TRBD1 is a possible D gene (6 bases). The germline V gene encodes CDR1 SGHAT and CDR2 FQNNGV. The ends were cut back, 10 bases at V and 3 bases at J, with 16 bases in the middle. CDR3 length equals 13 residues. This CDR3 reads CATNRDTNYEQYF. CDR3 nucleotide sequence: TGTGCCACCAACCGGGACACCAACTACGAGCAGTACTTC.